This passage covers 17 T cell receptor beta chains from one sample sequenced in a study of shared clonotypes between healthy human individuals. TCRdb's copy holds only in-frame clones and misses some; the assay was immunoSEQ multiplex PCR. The sample carries about 2.3 million clones, approximately 93% recorded once. Sequenced sample: naive CD4+ T cells from PBMCs. The subset was: CD45RA+ positively selected. These receptors came from a man between 18 and 35 years old in good health. Some clones in this sample may be carry-over from other donors' samples.

The V gene is TRBV19, the J gene TRBJ2-5, with D possibly matching TRBD1 (5 bases). Trimming took off 4 bases at V and 4 bases at J, with 13 bases between the two ends. The CDR3 loop spans 14 amino acids. Per germline, CDR1 LNHDA and CDR2 SQIVND (reference sequence). The CDR3 nucleotides are TGTGCCAGTAGTACAGGGTTCCTCATAGAGACCCAGTACTTC. It translates to CASSTGFLIETQYF. Variable domain in full (rest from reference TRBV19 and TRBJ2-5): DGGITQSPKYLFRKEGQNVTLSCEQNLNHDAMYWYRQDPGQGLRLIYYSQIVNDFQKGDIAEGYSVSREKKESFPLTVTSAQKNPTAFYLCASSTGFLIETQYFGPGTRLLVL.

This clone came up once. J is TRBJ1-1 and V is TRBV5-8; D is possibly TRBD1 (5 bases). The CDR3 is made up of 15 amino acids. CDR1 and CDR2 (germline): SGHTS, YDEGEE. V lost 1 base and J lost 1, with 11 bases in between. CDR3 DNA sequence: TGTGCCAGCAGCTTGTTCACGGGGGGGAACACTGAAGCTTTCTTT. Translated: CASSLFTGGNTEAFF.

CDR3 sequence reads: CAGGGATEQYF. CDR3 coding DNA: TGTGCCGGGGGGGGTGCAACCGAGCAGTACTTC. The J gene is TRBJ2-7, the V gene TRBV30, with TRBD2 matching over 7 bases. The CDR3 extends over 11 amino acids. Germline loops: CDR1 GTSNPN, CDR2 SVGIG (reference sequence). After removal of 8 bases from V and 6 bases from J, the junction contained 7 bases not matched to a gene. Based on the CDR3 plus reference TRBV30 and TRBJ2-7, the full variable domain is SQTIHQWPATLVQPVGSPLSLECTVEGTSNPNLYWYRQAAGRGLQLLFYSVGIGQISSEVPQNLSASRPQDRQFILSSKKLLLSDSGFYLCAGGGATEQYFGPGTRLTVT.

The chain carries TRBV27 and TRBJ2-7; the D call may be TRBD1 or TRBD2 (6 bases each). CDR1 and CDR2 from the germline V gene are MNHEY and SMNVEV (reference sequence). The CDR3 totals 14 residues. V lost 3 bases, J lost 6 bases, and 15 bases lay in between. CDR3 sequence (DNA): TGTGCCAGCAGTTTCTACGGGGGCGAGGTCGAGCAGTACTTC. This gives the protein CASSFYGGEVEQYF.

As concerns this clone: Other DNA sequences from this sample encode an identical CDR3 as well. The chain employs TRBV7-2 and TRBJ1-2, with TRBD1 matching 7 bases. There are 14 residues in the CDR3. J was trimmed by 3 bases and V by 5 bases; bases with no gene match: 6. Germline CDR1 and CDR2: SGHTA and FQGNSA. CDR3 sequence reads: CASSLGGADYGYTF. CDR3 DNA: TGTGCCAGCAGCCTAGGGGGCGCAGACTATGGCTACACCTTC. The entire variable domain, with the rest obtained from reference TRBV7-2 and TRBJ1-2, is as follows: GAGVSQSPSNKVTEKGKDVELRCDPISGHTALYWYRQSLGQGLEFLIYFQGNSAPDKSGLPSDRFSAERTGGSVSTLTIQRTQQEDSAVYLCASSLGGADYGYTFGSGTRLTVV.

The rearrangement links TRBV18 to TRBJ2-1, with 13 bases fitting TRBD2. The J segment lost 6 bases and the V segment lost 8 bases, leaving 19 bases of the junction unmatched. This CDR3 contains 19 residues. CDR1 and CDR2 (germline): KGHSH, LQKENI. CDR3 sequence (DNA): TGTGCCAGCGCAGTTTTTGCCGGGACTAGCGGGATTAGCAGCAATGAGCAGTTCTTC. Protein sequence: CASAVFAGTSGISSNEQFF.

This clone was observed a single time. The rearrangement links TRBV2 to TRBJ2-1, with 7 bases that match TRBD2. CDR3 length: 16 residues. After removal of 4 bases from V and 2 bases from J, the junction contained 8 bases not matched to a gene. Germline values: CDR1 SNHLY, CDR2 FYNNEI. The CDR3 DNA reads as TGTGCCAGCAGTGGTCTAGCGGTCGACGCCTACAATGAGCAGTTCTTC. Translation gives CASSGLAVDAYNEQFF.

This rearrangement joins TRBV28 to TRBJ2-5; 8 positions match TRBD2. This CDR3 comprises 11 residues. Germline V lookup: CDR1 MDHEN, CDR2 SYDVKM. V lost 11 bases, J lost 4 bases, and 3 bases stayed unmatched. The CDR3 DNA reads as TGTGCCGGCGGGGGGCCAGAGACCCAGTACTTC. Translation: CAGGGPETQYF.

The J gene is TRBJ2-3, the V gene TRBV5-1; D is unclear. The V end was cut by 1 base, the J end by 2 bases, with 8 bases between. The CDR3 is 14 residues long. Germline CDR1 SGHRS, CDR2 YFSETQ. The chain's CDR3 is CASSLSVSTDTQYF. In nucleotides, the CDR3 is TGCGCCAGCAGCTTGTCGGTGTCCACAGATACGCAGTATTTT.

The rearrangement joins TRBV27 to TRBJ2-7; D is unclear. Germline V gives CDR1 MNHEY, CDR2 SMNVEV (reference sequence). V dropped 0 bases and J dropped 0 bases, with 9 bases sitting between them. The CDR3 covers 15 residues. The CDR3 loop is CASSLSLGSSYEQYF. The DNA for the CDR3 is TGTGCCAGCAGTTTATCGTTGGGAAGCTCCTACGAGCAGTACTTC.

The chain employs TRBV7-9 and TRBJ2-1; no definite D call. The CDR3 totals 17 residues. Germline assignment: CDR1 SEHNR and CDR2 FQNEAQ (reference sequence). V was cut by 5 bases and J by 1 base, with 18 bases left in between. The CDR3 bases are TGTGCCAGCAGCCCGTTTCCCGGCGAGCAGTCCTACAATGAGCAGTTCTTC. The encoded protein is CASSPFPGEQSYNEQFF.

The chain is built from TRBV5-1 and TRBJ1-2, with D perhaps TRBD1 (6 bases). V was trimmed by 5 bases and J by 8 bases, leaving 22 bases between them. CDR3 length equals 15 residues. Germline CDR1 SGHRS, CDR2 YFSETQ. The CDR3 nucleotides read TGCGCCAGCAGGAACGACAGGCTCCTTGTCGAGGGCTACACCTTC. Translating it yields CASRNDRLLVEGYTF.

CDR3 region: CASSAYRDPNEKLFF. The CDR3 coding sequence is TGCGCCAGCAGCGCCTACAGGGACCCTAATGAAAAACTGTTTTTT. The chain is built from TRBV5-1 and TRBJ1-4; a possible D gene is TRBD1 (6 bases). The CDR3 sequence is 15 residues long. The ends were cut back, 4 bases at V and 3 bases at J, with 13 bases in the middle. CDR1 is SGHRS and CDR2 is YFSETQ in the germline V gene.

The CDR3 spells CASSLQTGSTDTQYF. The DNA for the CDR3 is TGTGCCAGCAGCCTCCAGACAGGGAGCACAGATACGCAGTATTTT. The gene calls are TRBV7-2 and TRBJ2-3; TRBD1 aligns across 7 bases. The CDR3 length is 15 residues. CDR1 and CDR2 from the germline V gene are SGHTA and FQGNSA. Trimming took 5 bases from V and 0 from J; bases not matched to a gene: 5.

The genes are TRBV28 and TRBJ2-4; 11 bases agree with TRBD2. The V and J ends lost 6 bases and 7 bases, in that order; junction bases with no gene match: 8. Germline CDR1 reads MDHEN; CDR2 reads SYDVKM. The CDR3 covers 15 residues. The CDR3 DNA follows: TGTGCCAGCAGCCCGGGACTAGCGGCAAGGAACATTCAGTACTTC. It translates to CASSPGLAARNIQYF. Full variable domain (remainder filled in from reference TRBV28 and TRBJ2-4): DVKVTQSSRYLVKRTGEKVFLECVQDMDHENMFWYRQDPGLGLRLIYFSYDVKMKEKGDIPEGYSVSREKKERFSLILESASTNQTSMYLCASSPGLAARNIQYFGAGTRLSVL.

The chain recombines TRBV28 with TRBJ1-3; D perhaps matches TRBD1 (5 bases). Between the trimmed V and J ends, which lost 1 base and 1 base, there was a span of 14 bases. Germline CDR1 is MDHEN and CDR2 is SYDVKM. The CDR3 extends over 17 amino acids. The CDR3 region is CASSLLAGIGSGNTIYF. The DNA for the CDR3 is TGTGCCAGCAGTTTATTGGCAGGGATTGGATCTGGAAACACCATATATTTT.

The CDR3 protein is CASRLAAGQPQHF. CDR3 coding DNA: TGTGCCAGTAGACTCGCGGCTGGACAGCCCCAGCATTTT. This chain uses TRBV19 with TRBJ1-5, with unresolved D. Trimming pared 6 bases from V and 7 bases from J, leaving 13 bases between. This CDR3 contains 13 residues. Per germline, CDR1 LNHDA and CDR2 SQIVND (reference sequence).